This TCR beta chain was captured by sequencing in a study of cytomegalovirus exposure and HLA in healthy donors. The PCR was carried out with 60 Vbeta primers and 13 Jbeta primers. Sequencing used immunoSEQ multiplex PCR; TCRdb keeps in-frame clones, though not all of them. The table lists over 150,000 clones, 84% of them singletons, with 1% to 1.5% in the top ten. V lost 1 base, J lost 0 bases, and 3 bases lay in between. The CDR3 is 13 residues long. Per the germline V gene, CDR1 is SEHNR and CDR2 is FQNEAQ (reference sequence). The chain links TRBV7-9 to TRBJ1-2; D uncertain. This clonotype was obtained from a girl aged 2 to 9 in good health and CMV-seropositive. Material for sequencing was PBMCs. The CDR3 DNA reads TGTGCCAGCAGCTTAGACTCTAACTATGGCTACACCTTC. It yields the protein CASSLDSNYGYTF.